This TCR beta chain comes out of a study of tumor-infiltrating lymphocytes in localized non-small cell lung cancer. About the research overall: Several tumor histologies, both smoking statuses, and some post-neoadjuvant chemotherapy samples were included. From each patient, both tumor and uninvolved lung, non-adjacent to tumor, were sampled.

TCRdb keeps only in-frame clones here, not all; method: immunoSEQ multiplex PCR. Among approximately 10,000 clones listed, about four fifths were seen once. Study-wide findings and caveats: Only some patients had TCR sequencing, depending on available tissue.

The CDR3 totals 13 residues. J lost 9 bases, V lost 4 bases, and 6 bases had no gene match. Per the germline V gene, CDR1 is SGHAT and CDR2 is FQNNGV. In the case of this clone: Its antigen is as yet unknown.

This chain connects TRBV11-2 to TRBJ2-5, with 9 bases identical to TRBD1. The TCR comes from a human donor with non-small cell lung cancer. The sequenced sample consisted of lung tumor tissue. The CDR3 spells CASSSGQGRAQYF. The CDR3 DNA reads TGTGCCAGCAGCTCTGGACAGGGGAGGGCCCAGTACTTC. Supplemented by reference TRBV11-2 and TRBJ2-5, the full variable domain reads EAGVAQSPRYKIIEKRQSVAFWCNPISGHATLYWYQQILGQGPKLLIQFQNNGVVDDSQLPKDRFSAERLKGVDSTLKIQPAKLEDSAVYLCASSSGQGRAQYFGPGTRLLVL.